This T cell receptor (beta chain) stems from a study of T-cell reconstitution after alpha-beta-depleted transplantation in children. V was pared by 4 bases and J by 9 bases, with 19 bases of the junction left unmatched. CDR1 is SGHAT, CDR2 FQDESV, per germline (reference sequence). This CDR3 spans 18 amino acids. Unique molecular identifiers were used to barcode this TCRbeta library. Each CDR3 protein gets one entry after TCRdb re-called the PCR reads with MiXCR. This table holds around 670,000 distinct CDR3 sequences, roughly 14% found once. Overall study results and limits: T cells produced anew were the main source of T-cell counts and diversity one year after transplant. It was reported that alpha-beta T cells came from several hundred expanded graft clones (about two months after transplant).

This clonotype was counted a single time. The antigen is unknown. The TCR sequence derives from a girl aged 2-9 years with congenital amegakaryocytic thrombocytopenia, due to receive a stem cell transplant. The chain is built from TRBV11-1 and TRBJ2-1; 9 bases align to TRBD2. Sequenced material: PBMCs, taken before TCRalphabeta/CD19-depleted stem cell transplant. The CDR3 protein is CASSSVTSAGGPVFEQFF. The CDR3 DNA follows: TGTGCCAGCAGCTCGGTAACCTCGGCGGGAGGGCCGGTGTTTGAGCAGTTCTTC. The variable domain in full, with the rest retrieved from reference TRBV11-1 and TRBJ2-1, is EAEVAQSPRYKITEKSQAVAFWCDPISGHATLYWYRQILGQGPELLVQFQDESVVDDSQLPKDRFSAERLKGVDSTLKIQPAELGDSAMYLCASSSVTSAGGPVFEQFFGPGTRLTVL.